This T cell receptor beta chain was observed in a study of cytomegalovirus exposure and HLA in healthy donors. In the study overall: A prior analysis found about 120 million unique TCR beta sequences from some 200 million T cells. Broader study findings: Earlier findings revealed that most TCR beta V segments proved productive either about 87% or about 30% of the time.

As to this clone: Antigen: not known.

The PCR had 60 Vbeta and 13 Jbeta primers. The data were produced by immunoSEQ multiplex PCR, yet TCRdb's version contains in-frame clones alone and is incomplete. Of 150,000 to 200,000 clones listed, roughly 65% are singletons. The V segment lost 0 bases and the J segment 1 base; nucleotides outside the gene matches: 1. CDR3 length: 14 amino acids. The germline gives CDR1 SQVTM, CDR2 ANQGSEA. The sequenced sample was PBMCs. The receptor comes from a woman aged 18-29 years in good health and CMV-seropositive. V gene TRBV29-1 combines with J gene TRBJ1-1; TRBD1 matches 8 bases. The CDR3 is CSVEEGTGNTEAFF. The CDR3 DNA follows: TGCAGCGTTGAAGAAGGGACAGGGAACACTGAAGCTTTCTTT. Supplemented by reference TRBV29-1 and TRBJ1-1, the full variable domain reads SAVISQKPSRDICQRGTSLTIQCQVDSQVTMMFWYRQQPGQSLTLIATANQGSEATYESGFVIDKFPISRPNLTFSTLTVSNMSPEDSSIYLCSVEEGTGNTEAFFGQGTRLTVV.